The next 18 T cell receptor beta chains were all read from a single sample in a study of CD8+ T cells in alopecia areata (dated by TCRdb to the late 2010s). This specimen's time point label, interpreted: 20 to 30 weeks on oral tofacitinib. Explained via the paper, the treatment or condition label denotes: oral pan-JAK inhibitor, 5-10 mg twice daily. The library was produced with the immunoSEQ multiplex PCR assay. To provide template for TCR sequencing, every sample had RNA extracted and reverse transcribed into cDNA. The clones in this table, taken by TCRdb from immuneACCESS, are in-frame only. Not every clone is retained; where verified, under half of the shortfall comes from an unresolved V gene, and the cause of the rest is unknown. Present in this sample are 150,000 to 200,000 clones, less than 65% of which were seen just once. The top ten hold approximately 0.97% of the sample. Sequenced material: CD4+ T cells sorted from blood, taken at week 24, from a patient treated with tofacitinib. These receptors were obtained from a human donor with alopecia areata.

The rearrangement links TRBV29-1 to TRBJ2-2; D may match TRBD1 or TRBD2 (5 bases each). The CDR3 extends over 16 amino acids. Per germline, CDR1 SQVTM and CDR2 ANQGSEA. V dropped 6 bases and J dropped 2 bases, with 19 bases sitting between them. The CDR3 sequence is CSVDEGWGPNTGELFF. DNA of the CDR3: TGCAGCGTGGACGAGGGATGGGGACCAAACACCGGGGAGCTGTTTTTT.

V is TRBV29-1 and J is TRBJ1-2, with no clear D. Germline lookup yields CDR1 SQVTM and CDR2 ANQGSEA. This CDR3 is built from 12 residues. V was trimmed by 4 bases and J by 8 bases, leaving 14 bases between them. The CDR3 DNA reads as TGCAGCGTTGGGTCAGGATTAGAGGGCTACACCTTC. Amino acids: CSVGSGLEGYTF.

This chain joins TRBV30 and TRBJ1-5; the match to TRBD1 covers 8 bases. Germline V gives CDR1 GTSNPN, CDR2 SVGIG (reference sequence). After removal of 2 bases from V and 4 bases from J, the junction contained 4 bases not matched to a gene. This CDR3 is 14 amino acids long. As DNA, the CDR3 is TGTGCCTGGAGTAGGGACAGGTATAATCAGCCCCAGCATTTT. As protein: CAWSRDRYNQPQHF.

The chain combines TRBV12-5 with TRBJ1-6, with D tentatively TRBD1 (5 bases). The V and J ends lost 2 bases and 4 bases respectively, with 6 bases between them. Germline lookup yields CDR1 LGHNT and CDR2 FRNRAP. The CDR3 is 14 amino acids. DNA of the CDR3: TGTGCTAGTGGTTTGTCAGGGTATAATTCACCCCTCCACTTT. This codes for CASGLSGYNSPLHF.

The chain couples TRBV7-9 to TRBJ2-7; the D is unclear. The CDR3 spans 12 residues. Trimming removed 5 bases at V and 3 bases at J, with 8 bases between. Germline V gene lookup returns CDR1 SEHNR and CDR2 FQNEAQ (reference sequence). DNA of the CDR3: TGTGCCAGCAGCATATCTAGCTACGAGCAGTACTTC. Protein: CASSISSYEQYF.

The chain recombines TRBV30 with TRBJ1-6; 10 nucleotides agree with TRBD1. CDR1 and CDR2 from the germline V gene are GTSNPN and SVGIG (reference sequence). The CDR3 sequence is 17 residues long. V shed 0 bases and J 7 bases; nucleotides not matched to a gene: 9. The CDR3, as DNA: TGTGCCTGGAGTGTAGAGAATCCGGGACAGGGGAATTCACCCCTCCACTTT. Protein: CAWSVENPGQGNSPLHF.

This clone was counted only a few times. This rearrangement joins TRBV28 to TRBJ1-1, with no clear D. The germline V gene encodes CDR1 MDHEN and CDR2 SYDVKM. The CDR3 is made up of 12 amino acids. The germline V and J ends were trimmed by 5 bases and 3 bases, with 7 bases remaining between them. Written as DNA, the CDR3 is TGTGCCAGCAGTATTGCGGACACTGAAGCTTTCTTT. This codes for CASSIADTEAFF. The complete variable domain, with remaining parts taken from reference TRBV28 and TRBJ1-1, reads DVKVTQSSRYLVKRTGEKVFLECVQDMDHENMFWYRQDPGLGLRLIYFSYDVKMKEKGDIPEGYSVSREKKERFSLILESASTNQTSMYLCASSIADTEAFFGQGTRLTVV.

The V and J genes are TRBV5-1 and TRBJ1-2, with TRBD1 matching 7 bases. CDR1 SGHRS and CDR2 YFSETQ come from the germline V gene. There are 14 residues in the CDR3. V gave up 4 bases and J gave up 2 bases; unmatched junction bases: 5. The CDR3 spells CASSQGGENYGYTF. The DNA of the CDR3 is TGCGCCAGCAGCCAGGGGGGAGAGAACTATGGCTACACCTTC.

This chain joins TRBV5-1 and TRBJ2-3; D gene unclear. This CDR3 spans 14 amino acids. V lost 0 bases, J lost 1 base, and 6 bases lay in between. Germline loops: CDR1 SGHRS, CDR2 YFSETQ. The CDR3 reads CASSLDQGTDTQYF. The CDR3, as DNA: TGCGCCAGCAGCTTGGACCAGGGCACAGATACGCAGTATTTT.

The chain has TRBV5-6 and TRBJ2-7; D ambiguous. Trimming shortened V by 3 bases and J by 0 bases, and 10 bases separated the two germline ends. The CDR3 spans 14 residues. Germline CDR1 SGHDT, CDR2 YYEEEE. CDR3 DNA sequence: TGTGCCAGCAGCTGGGCAGCCAGCTCCTACGAGCAGTACTTC. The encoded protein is CASSWAASSYEQYF.

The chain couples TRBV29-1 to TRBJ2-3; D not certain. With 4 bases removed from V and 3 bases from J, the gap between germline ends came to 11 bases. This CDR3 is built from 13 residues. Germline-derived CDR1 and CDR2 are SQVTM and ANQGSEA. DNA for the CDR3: TGCAGCGTTGCTTTAAGAGAAACAGATACGCAGTATTTT. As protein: CSVALRETDTQYF.

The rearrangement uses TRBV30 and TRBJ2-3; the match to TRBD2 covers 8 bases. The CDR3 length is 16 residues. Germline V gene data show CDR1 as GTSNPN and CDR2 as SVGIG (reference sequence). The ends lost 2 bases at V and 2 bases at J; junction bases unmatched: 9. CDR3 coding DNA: TGTGCCTGGAGTCCCCGGGAGGGTCATTCCACAGATACGCAGTATTTT. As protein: CAWSPREGHSTDTQYF.

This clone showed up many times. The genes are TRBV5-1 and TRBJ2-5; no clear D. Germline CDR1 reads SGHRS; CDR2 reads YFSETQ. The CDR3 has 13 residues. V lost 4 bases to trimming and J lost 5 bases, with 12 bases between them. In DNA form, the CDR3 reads TGCGCCAGCAGCCCCCTGGAAATCGAGACCCAGTACTTC. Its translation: CASSPLEIETQYF.

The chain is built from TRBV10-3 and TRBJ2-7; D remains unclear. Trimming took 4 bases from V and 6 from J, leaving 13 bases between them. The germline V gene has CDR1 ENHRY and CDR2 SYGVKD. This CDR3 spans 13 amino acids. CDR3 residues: CAISGQDPSEQYF. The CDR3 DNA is TGTGCCATCAGTGGTCAGGACCCCTCCGAGCAGTACTTC.

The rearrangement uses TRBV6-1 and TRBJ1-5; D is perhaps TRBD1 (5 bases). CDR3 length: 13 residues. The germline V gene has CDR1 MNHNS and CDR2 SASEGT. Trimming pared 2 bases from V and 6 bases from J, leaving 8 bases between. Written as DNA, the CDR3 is TGTGCCAGCAGTGAACAGGGCCCTCAGCCCCAGCATTTT. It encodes CASSEQGPQPQHF.

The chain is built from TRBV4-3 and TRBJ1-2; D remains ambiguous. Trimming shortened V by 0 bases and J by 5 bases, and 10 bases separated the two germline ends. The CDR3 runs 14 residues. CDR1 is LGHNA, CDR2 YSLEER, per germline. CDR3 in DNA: TGCGCCAGCAGCCAAGACTCGTTAAGTTATGGCTACACCTTC. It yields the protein CASSQDSLSYGYTF.

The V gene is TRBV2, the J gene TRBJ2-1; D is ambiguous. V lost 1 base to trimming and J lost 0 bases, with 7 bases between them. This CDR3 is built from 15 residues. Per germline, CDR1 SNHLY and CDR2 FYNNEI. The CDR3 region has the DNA TGTGCCAGCAGTGAAGGTCCTAGCTCCTACAATGAGCAGTTCTTC. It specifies CASSEGPSSYNEQFF.

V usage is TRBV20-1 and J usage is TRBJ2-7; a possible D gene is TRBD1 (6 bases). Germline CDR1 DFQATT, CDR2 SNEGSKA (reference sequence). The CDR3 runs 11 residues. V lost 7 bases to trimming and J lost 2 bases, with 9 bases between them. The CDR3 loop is CSVRDTYEQYF. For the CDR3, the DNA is TGCAGTGTTAGGGACACCTACGAGCAGTACTTC.